This TCR beta chain was found in a study of blood T cell repertoires in COVID-19 (TCRdb year 2020). Study-wide context: Samples from collaborators originated in the United States, Italy and Spain and spanned both the acute and convalescent phases of COVID-19. The material from the prospective study consisted of cDNA or gDNA derived from T cells, B-cell-depleted T cells, or PBMCs. A de-identified subject ID, COVID-19 status, age in years and sex were almost always included in the sample metadata. The dataset comprised deeply sampled blood TCRbeta repertoires from subjects exposed to, actively infected with, or recovered from COVID-19. The repertoires were released in a freely available public database meant as a resource for research on the immune response to SARS-CoV-2. The samples were drawn from two sources: the first 160 participants of the ongoing ImmuneRACE study, and 1,000 to 1,500 subjects contributed by 6 global collaborators. Where available, HLA class I and class II types were taken from metadata supplied by the sample provider and were not determined by assay-based typing.

Study-wide findings and limitations: How much clinical and demographic metadata was included differed by source and by participant, and the metadata was provided uncurated.

This clone was detected once. This clone's antigen is unknown. The record has no base qualities; no much larger clone is one base away. As encoded in the germline V gene, CDR1 is SNHLY while CDR2 is FYNNEI. Including the terminal cysteine and phenylalanine, the CDR3 comprises 16 residues. CDR3 DNA only is kept here, 48 bases in frame from base 1. V loses 5 bases of germline sequence and J loses 0 bases, and the interval between the two ends is 15 bases. TCRbeta CDR3 regions were amplified from genomic DNA using the immunoSEQ Assay, a bias-controlled multiplex PCR. Per the authors' processing: Nucleated cell counts per sample were estimated from amplification of reference gene primers within the assay. To quantify the absolute abundance of each unique TCRbeta CDR3 rearrangement, sequence reads were collapsed and filtered. Productive Simpson clonality was computed per sample as the square root of Simpson's diversity index over productive rearrangements. In TCRdb, the immuneACCESS table is reduced to in-frame sequences with V and J assigned. These tables do not hold every clone; where another copy was compared, an unresolved V gene accounts for under half, and the others remain unexplained. V, J and clone size are those of that table, while D and trimming were read from the DNA. This sample gives about 82,000 clones in total; 82% of them show up just once. Almost 7% of the sample lies in the top ten.

Each collaborating institution followed its own protocols to collect whole blood in K2EDTA tubes. For TCRbeta analysis, collaborators shipped samples in one of three forms: frozen whole blood, isolated PBMCs, or DNA extracted from either of those sample types. The sequence was collected from a man aged 50 to 60 with active or convalescent COVID-19. The sequenced sample was peripheral blood. Recombination linked TRBV2 to TRBJ2-3; TRBD2 is a weak D gene call, 6 bases matching. The DNA sequence is given as TGTGCCAGCAGTCCTAGCGCGACTGCTAGCACAGATACGCAGTATTTT. This codes for CASSPSATASTDTQYF.